What follows are 25 T cell receptor beta chains derived from one specimen sequenced in a study of cytomegalovirus exposure and HLA in healthy donors. The PCR ran on 60 Vbeta and 13 Jbeta primers. TCRdb keeps only in-frame clones here, not all; method: immunoSEQ multiplex PCR. Of about 110,000 clones in the sample, around 77% are singletons; the top ten hold about 2%. Sequencing input: PBMCs. These TCRs come from a man between 18 and 35 years old in good health and CMV-seronegative.

This rearrangement joins TRBV6-5 to TRBJ2-3, with 7 bases identical to TRBD1. In germline, CDR1 is MNHEY, CDR2 SVGAGI. V shed 3 bases and J 9 bases; nucleotides not matched to a gene: 15. The CDR3 consists of 16 residues. In nucleotides, the CDR3 is TGTGCCAGCAGTTATGAGAGGGGGCGGGCGGAATCCACGCAGTATTTT. Protein product: CASSYERGRAESTQYF.

As DNA, the CDR3 is TGTGCCAGCTCTACCAACTCAGGGGGGAGCTCCGGTTCACCCCTCCACTTT. It codes for CASSTNSGGSSGSPLHF. The V gene is TRBV18, the J gene TRBJ1-6; 7 bases align to TRBD1. Germline loops: CDR1 KGHSH, CDR2 LQKENI. The CDR3 is 17 residues long. J was trimmed by 9 bases and V by 6 bases; bases with no gene match: 17.

The chain is built from TRBV2 and TRBJ1-2; tentatively, D is TRBD1 (6 bases). Germline V gene lookup returns CDR1 SNHLY and CDR2 FYNNEI. Deletions cut 3 bases from V and 1 base from J, with 18 bases between. The CDR3 contains 17 residues. Here the CDR3 reads CASSEARTEPINYGYTF. The DNA of the CDR3 is TGTGCCAGCAGTGAGGCCCGGACAGAACCTATTAACTATGGCTACACCTTC.

The J gene is TRBJ2-3, the V gene TRBV19; 8 bases fit TRBD2. CDR3 length equals 15 residues. The germline gives CDR1 LNHDA, CDR2 SQIVND (reference sequence). The V and J ends lost 7 bases and 4 bases, in that order; junction bases with no gene match: 10. The DNA of the CDR3 is TGTGCCAGTACCCTCGGGGTAGCGGGGTCAGATACGCAGTATTTT. This encodes CASTLGVAGSDTQYF.

This clone was seen a handful of times. V usage is TRBV5-6 and J usage is TRBJ1-1, with unresolved D. CDR3 length: 13 residues. V lost 2 bases to trimming and J lost 6 bases, with 11 bases between them. Germline V gene data show CDR1 as SGHDT and CDR2 as YYEEEE. The CDR3 DNA reads as TGTGCCAGCAGCTTTAGTGGTCGTGCTGAAGCTTTCTTT. Protein: CASSFSGRAEAFF.

This clone was seen only once. J is TRBJ2-5 and V is TRBV7-6; a possible D gene is TRBD1 (5 bases). Germline loops: CDR1 SGHVS, CDR2 FNYEAQ. With 1 base removed from V and 5 bases from J, the gap between germline ends came to 8 bases. This CDR3 has 13 amino acids. In DNA form, the CDR3 reads TGTGCCAGCAGCTTAGTTAGGGGTGAGACCCAGTACTTC. Translation gives CASSLVRGETQYF.

This chain joins TRBV19 and TRBJ1-2, with 9 bases lining up with TRBD1. Unmatched junction bases numbered 6, after V lost 5 bases and J lost 8 bases. Germline V gives CDR1 LNHDA, CDR2 SQIVND (reference sequence). The CDR3 is 13 residues long. CDR3 in DNA: TGTGCCAGTAGTCGGACAGGGGAAAGGGGCTACACCTTC. Protein: CASSRTGERGYTF.

A few counts support this clone. The chain employs TRBV5-6 and TRBJ1-1, with TRBD1 as a possible D gene (6 bases). V lost 4 bases, J lost 2 bases, and 12 bases lay in between. Germline CDR1 SGHDT, CDR2 YYEEEE. This CDR3 has 14 residues. The CDR3 DNA reads TGTGCCAGCAGCACGGCAGGGGTAAACACTGAAGCTTTCTTT. It codes for CASSTAGVNTEAFF.

The rearrangement joins TRBV19 to TRBJ2-7, with D hard to call. Trimming took 3 bases from V and 2 from J, leaving 11 bases between them. CDR3 length equals 14 residues. Germline values: CDR1 LNHDA, CDR2 SQIVND (reference sequence). This chain's CDR3 is CASSIEVSAYEQYF. In DNA form, the CDR3 reads TGTGCCAGTAGTATTGAAGTTTCGGCCTACGAGCAGTACTTC. The whole variable domain, filled in from reference TRBV19 and TRBJ2-7, reads DGGITQSPKYLFRKEGQNVTLSCEQNLNHDAMYWYRQDPGQGLRLIYYSQIVNDFQKGDIAEGYSVSREKKESFPLTVTSAQKNPTAFYLCASSIEVSAYEQYFGPGTRLTVT.

CDR3 bases: TGTGCCAGTCTGCAGGCACGCACCCTCCACTTT. Its protein product is CASLQARTLHF. The chain links TRBV28 to TRBJ1-6; D gene unclear. This CDR3 has 11 amino acids. V was shortened by 9 bases and J by 14 bases, with 14 bases between the two germline ends. Germline assignment: CDR1 MDHEN and CDR2 SYDVKM.

This clone was observed a single time. The chain recombines TRBV6-4 with TRBJ1-2; D perhaps matches TRBD1 (5 bases). This CDR3 comprises 16 residues. Germline CDR1 is MRHNA and CDR2 is SNTAGT. V shed 6 bases and J shed 8 bases, with 25 bases lying between them. CDR3 DNA sequence: TGTGCCAGCAGCGCCGACCGATGGACACGGCTATCCGGCTACACCTTC. Protein sequence: CASSADRWTRLSGYTF.

This clone appeared a few times. J is TRBJ2-3 and V is TRBV6-5; TRBD2 aligns across 13 bases. Unmatched junction bases numbered 2, after V lost 1 base and J lost 7 bases. CDR1 is MNHEY and CDR2 is SVGAGI in the germline V gene. The CDR3 totals 15 residues. The CDR3: CASSYLGLAGNTQYF. As DNA, the CDR3 is TGTGCCAGCAGTTACTTGGGACTAGCGGGAAATACGCAGTATTTT.

The rearrangement links TRBV6-1 to TRBJ2-3; D is ambiguous. Germline V lookup: CDR1 MNHNS, CDR2 SASEGT. CDR3 length: 15 amino acids. The V end lost 5 bases, the J end lost 4 bases, and 16 bases lay between the germline ends. The CDR3 is CASSNRHHAADTQYF. CDR3 nucleotides: TGTGCCAGCAGTAATCGACACCACGCCGCAGATACGCAGTATTTT.

This clone was found once. The chain carries TRBV28 and TRBJ2-1, with a weak D call TRBD1 (5 bases). Germline lookup yields CDR1 MDHEN and CDR2 SYDVKM. The CDR3 is made up of 17 amino acids. V lost 6 bases, J lost 5 bases, and 23 bases lay in between. DNA of the CDR3: TGTGCCAGCAGCTCAATGACAGCTTTCCCCGTTAACAATGAGCAGTTCTTC. Translation: CASSSMTAFPVNNEQFF.

The chain joins TRBV18 to TRBJ2-3; 10 bases are a match to TRBD2. V shed 4 bases and J 2 bases; nucleotides not matched to a gene: 6. Germline-derived CDR1 and CDR2 are KGHSH and LQKENI. This CDR3 region has 16 residues. The CDR3 is CASSLQGLADTDTQYF. Here the CDR3 DNA reads TGTGCCAGCTCACTACAAGGACTAGCGGACACAGATACGCAGTATTTT. Based on the CDR3 plus reference TRBV18 and TRBJ2-3, the full variable domain is NAGVMQNPRHLVRRRGQEARLRCSPMKGHSHVYWYRQLPEEGLKFMVYLQKENIIDESGMPKERFSAEFPKEGPSILRIQQVVRGDSAAYFCASSLQGLADTDTQYFGPGTRLTVL.

The rearrangement uses TRBV9 and TRBJ2-2; possible D gene TRBD2, 6 bases. Trimming pared 4 bases from V and 4 bases from J, leaving 17 bases between. CDR3 length equals 16 residues. CDR1 is SGDLS and CDR2 is YYNGEE in the germline V gene. The CDR3: CASSLITPGGTGELFF. CDR3 sequence (DNA): TGTGCCAGCAGCTTGATAACACCCGGGGGCACCGGGGAGCTGTTTTTT.

This clone was counted between two and nine times. The V and J genes are TRBV5-4 and TRBJ2-2; a possible D gene is TRBD1 (6 bases). The CDR3 has 15 amino acids. Germline CDR1 reads SGHNT; CDR2 reads YYREEE (reference sequence). The V end was cut by 4 bases, the J end by 1 base, with 11 bases between. CDR3 region: CASSPPGQNTGELFF. The CDR3 DNA reads TGTGCCAGCAGCCCCCCGGGACAGAACACCGGGGAGCTGTTTTTT.

The chain carries TRBV28 and TRBJ1-6; D possibly corresponds to TRBD1 (6 bases). V dropped 3 bases and J dropped 8 bases, with 20 bases sitting between them. Germline-derived CDR1 and CDR2 are MDHEN and SYDVKM. The CDR3 sequence is 17 residues long. CDR3 amino acids: CASSLQHAGAHDSPLHF. The DNA of the CDR3 is TGTGCCAGCAGTTTGCAGCATGCGGGGGCGCATGATTCACCCCTCCACTTT.

This clone turned up a few times. This chain joins TRBV7-2 and TRBJ1-1, with 10 bases that match TRBD1. The CDR3 loop spans 13 amino acids. J gave up 10 bases and V 5 bases, and 7 bases lay outside the gene matches. Germline V CDR1 and CDR2: SGHTA, FQGNSA. CDR3 sequence (DNA): TGTGCCAGCAGCACCCGACAGGGGGCTGGAGCTTTCTTT. Amino acid sequence: CASSTRQGAGAFF.

The genes are TRBV6-1 and TRBJ1-5, with 9 bases that match TRBD1. Germline V gives CDR1 MNHNS, CDR2 SASEGT. This CDR3 is built from 15 residues. J lost 4 bases, V lost 2 bases, and 3 bases had no gene match. This chain's CDR3 is CASSETQGANQPQHF. CDR3 nucleotides: TGTGCCAGCAGTGAAACACAGGGGGCGAATCAGCCCCAGCATTTT.

DNA for the CDR3: TGTGCCAGTAGTATCACAGGGGCCCCGTCTGAGCAGTTCTTC. Translating gives CASSITGAPSEQFF. The chain links TRBV19 to TRBJ2-1; 7 positions agree with TRBD1. Trimming removed 3 bases from V and 9 bases from J; junction bases left unmatched: 8. This CDR3 contains 14 residues. Germline CDR1 and CDR2: LNHDA and SQIVND (reference sequence). Drawing the rest from reference TRBV19 and TRBJ2-1, the complete variable domain is DGGITQSPKYLFRKEGQNVTLSCEQNLNHDAMYWYRQDPGQGLRLIYYSQIVNDFQKGDIAEGYSVSREKKESFPLTVTSAQKNPTAFYLCASSITGAPSEQFFGPGTRLTVL.

The CDR3 sequence: CASSSGSGFEQETQYF. In DNA form, the CDR3 reads TGTGCCAGTAGTTCGGGCTCGGGGTTTGAACAAGAGACCCAGTACTTC. The V and J genes are TRBV19 and TRBJ2-5, with D maybe TRBD2 (5 bases). The germline CDR1 and CDR2 sequences are LNHDA and SQIVND (reference sequence). The CDR3 runs to 16 residues. V shed 5 bases and J shed 2 bases, with 18 bases lying between them.

This chain joins TRBV9 and TRBJ2-5; the D gene is possibly TRBD1 (5 bases). Trimming pared 0 bases from V and 5 bases from J, leaving 14 bases between. In germline, CDR1 is SGDLS, CDR2 YYNGEE. The CDR3 contains 15 residues. The CDR3 loop reads CASSVEDILGETQYF. CDR3 DNA: TGTGCCAGCAGCGTAGAGGACATACTTGGGGAGACCCAGTACTTC. Combining the CDR3 with reference TRBV9 and TRBJ2-5 gives the whole variable domain DSGVTQTPKHLITATGQRVTLRCSPRSGDLSVYWYQQSLDQGLQFLIQYYNGEERAKGNILERFSAQQFPDLHSELNLSSLELGDSALYFCASSVEDILGETQYFGPGTRLLVL.

The chain links TRBV18 to TRBJ2-7; maybe TRBD1 (5 bases). This CDR3 is 12 amino acids long. Trimming pared 2 bases from V and 9 bases from J, leaving 11 bases between. CDR1 and CDR2 (germline): KGHSH, LQKENI. CDR3 coding DNA: TGTGCCAGCTCACCAATCAGGGAAGTGCAGTACTTC. Its translation: CASSPIREVQYF.

The rearrangement links TRBV10-1 to TRBJ2-2; D ambiguous. The CDR3 is 13 amino acids. The germline V gene encodes CDR1 WNHNN and CDR2 SYGVQD (reference sequence). Trimming took off 7 bases at V and 0 bases at J, with 6 bases between the two ends. The CDR3 protein is CASTLPNTGELFF. Written as DNA, the CDR3 is TGCGCCAGCACACTCCCGAACACCGGGGAGCTGTTTTTT.